The 5 T cell receptor beta chains below all came from one sample that was sequenced in a study of response to subunit inactivated influenza vaccine. TCRdb independently ran MiXCR on the RT-PCR reads; one entry per CDR3 protein. The table lists 800,000 or so distinct CDR3 sequences, around 21% of them singletons. The sample here was PBMCs from blood, taken more than 4 days after vaccination. These receptors were collected from a man between 45 and 60 years old who received an inactivated influenza vaccine.

This clonotype has more than one count but fewer than ten. The chain combines TRBV4-3 with TRBJ2-5, with TRBD2 matching 10 bases. The CDR3 runs to 17 residues. CDR1 is LGHNA, CDR2 YSLEER, per germline. The V and J ends lost 2 bases and 2 bases, in that order; junction bases with no gene match: 8. The CDR3 sequence: CASSQLSGLAVQETQYF. The CDR3, as DNA: TGCGCCAGCAGCCAATTATCCGGACTAGCGGTTCAAGAGACCCAGTACTTC.

This clonotype was seen only a few times. This chain uses TRBV7-2 with TRBJ2-7; D unclear. CDR1 and CDR2 (germline): SGHTA, FQGNSA. The V end lost 2 bases, the J end lost 2 bases, and 7 bases lay between the germline ends. The CDR3 length is 13 residues. The CDR3 DNA follows: TGTGCCAGCAGCTTATACGGAACCTACGAGCAGTACTTC. It specifies CASSLYGTYEQYF.

This clonotype was seen a few times. The chain has TRBV6-5 and TRBJ2-7; TRBD1 matches at 7 bases. V gave up 5 bases and J gave up 4 bases; unmatched junction bases: 8. Germline loops: CDR1 MNHEY, CDR2 SVGAGI. CDR3 length: 14 amino acids. CDR3 nucleotide sequence: TGTGCCAGCAGTAACCCAGGGGGAAGGTACGAGCAGTACTTC. Encoded protein: CASSNPGGRYEQYF.

The chain carries TRBV29-1 and TRBJ2-7; TRBD1 aligns across 8 bases. Germline V gives CDR1 SQVTM, CDR2 ANQGSEA. With 6 bases clipped from V and 8 bases from J, the junction kept 12 bases outside the gene matches. This CDR3 region has 13 residues. This chain's CDR3 is CSVRTGSIGQQYF. The CDR3 DNA sequence: TGCAGCGTCCGGACAGGGAGTATCGGACAGCAGTACTTC.

This clonotype has only a few counts. The V gene is TRBV12-3 or TRBV12-4, the J gene TRBJ2-1, with 7 bases fitting TRBD2. This CDR3 spans 16 amino acids. V lost 3 bases, J lost 6 bases, and 11 bases stayed unmatched. The DNA for the CDR3 is TGTGCCAGCAGTTTCGTGGCGGGAGTCTACGGCAATGAGCAGTTCTTC. This codes for CASSFVAGVYGNEQFF.